The next 23 T cell receptor beta chains were all read from a single sample in a study of T cell responses to AZD1222 COVID-19 vaccine. Sequencing used immunoSEQ multiplex PCR; TCRdb keeps in-frame clones, though not all of them. The sample holds 150,000 to 200,000 clones, approximately 95% seen once. Here the sequenced sample was peripheral blood, taken on day 0 of AZD1222 vaccination. The receptor source for this set is an adult in good health.

This rearrangement joins TRBV18 to TRBJ1-2; 9 nucleotides agree with TRBD1. In germline, CDR1 is KGHSH, CDR2 LQKENI. V lost 3 bases and J lost 8; bases outside the gene matches: 13. This CDR3 has 16 amino acids. DNA of the CDR3: TGTGCCAGCTCACCTCGCGAGGAGGACAGGGGTTCCGGCTACACCTTC. Protein sequence: CASSPREEDRGSGYTF.

This chain links TRBV19 with TRBJ1-4; D unresolved. CDR3 size: 11 residues. Germline V gene data show CDR1 as LNHDA and CDR2 as SQIVND (reference sequence). Trimming stripped 7 bases from V and 6 bases from J, with 6 bases between. This CDR3 is CASTEDEKLFF. CDR3 DNA: TGTGCCAGTACCGAAGATGAAAAACTGTTTTTT. Using reference TRBV19 and TRBJ1-4 for the parts outside the CDR3, the full variable domain is DGGITQSPKYLFRKEGQNVTLSCEQNLNHDAMYWYRQDPGQGLRLIYYSQIVNDFQKGDIAEGYSVSREKKESFPLTVTSAQKNPTAFYLCASTEDEKLFFGSGTQLSVL.

The chain employs TRBV4-2 and TRBJ2-4, with 11 positions matching TRBD2. This CDR3 spans 16 amino acids. The germline V gene has CDR1 LGHNA and CDR2 YNFKEQ. J lost 0 bases, V lost 6 bases, and 4 bases had no gene match. The CDR3 spells CASSSGGATAKNIQYF. CDR3 nucleotide sequence: TGTGCCAGCAGTAGCGGGGGGGCGACAGCCAAAAACATTCAGTACTTC.

Only a few counts were recorded for this clone. V usage is TRBV11-2 and J usage is TRBJ2-7, with D unclear. Per the germline V gene, CDR1 is SGHAT and CDR2 is FQNNGV. The CDR3 is 12 amino acids. V was shortened by 7 bases and J by 4 bases, with 11 bases between the two germline ends. The CDR3 protein is CASNGNWYEQYF. In nucleotides, the CDR3 is TGTGCCAGCAATGGGAATTGGTACGAGCAGTACTTC.

The chain recombines TRBV11-2 with TRBJ2-1; 7 bases are a match to TRBD2. The ends lost 8 bases at V and 10 bases at J; junction bases unmatched: 29. The CDR3 consists of 19 residues. The V gene's germline CDR1 is SGHAT and CDR2 FQNNGV. The CDR3 here is CASGDPPLLAGVLDQEQFF. The CDR3 DNA is TGTGCCAGCGGCGATCCCCCATTATTGGCGGGGGTCCTCGACCAAGAGCAGTTCTTC.

The gene calls are TRBV7-6 and TRBJ2-1; the match to TRBD2 covers 8 bases. The trim removed 2 bases at V and 10 bases at J, leaving 7 bases unmatched. The CDR3 is 14 amino acids. Per germline, CDR1 SGHVS and CDR2 FNYEAQ. The CDR3 DNA reads as TGTGCCAGCAGCTTAAACGGGAGGGCCTTAGAGCAGTTCTTC. Its protein is CASSLNGRALEQFF.

This chain connects TRBV11-3 to TRBJ2-3; perhaps TRBD2 as D (5 bases). This CDR3 is 16 amino acids long. Germline V lookup: CDR1 SGHNT, CDR2 YENEEA. Trimming took off 1 base at V and 4 bases at J, with 15 bases between the two ends. The CDR3 region is CASSLGIGKRADTQYF. The CDR3 nucleotides are TGTGCCAGCAGCTTAGGGATCGGGAAGAGGGCAGATACGCAGTATTTT.

This clone occurred a few times. This chain uses TRBV27 with TRBJ1-1, with D perhaps matching TRBD1 (6 bases). The CDR3 length is 14 residues. Germline values: CDR1 MNHEY, CDR2 SMNVEV (reference sequence). The germline V and J ends were trimmed by 1 base and 5 bases, with 11 bases remaining between them. The DNA of the CDR3 is TGTGCCAGCAGTTTATGGGCCGGACAGACTGAAGCTTTCTTT. Translating it yields CASSLWAGQTEAFF.

The chain joins TRBV5-1 to TRBJ2-1, with D hard to call. The CDR3 is made up of 13 amino acids. Germline-derived CDR1 and CDR2 are SGHRS and YFSETQ. V was pared by 0 bases and J by 4 bases, with 5 bases between. As DNA, the CDR3 is TGCGCCAGCAGCTTGGATTCTTACAATGAGCAGTTCTTC. It specifies CASSLDSYNEQFF.

This clone was observed a few times. The V and J genes are TRBV5-1 and TRBJ1-5, with 8 bases identical to TRBD1. Germline loops: CDR1 SGHRS, CDR2 YFSETQ. There are 14 residues in the CDR3. V shed 0 bases, J shed 6 bases, and the junction held 2 bases outside the gene matches. The CDR3 here is CASSLAGTGQPQHF. The CDR3 DNA sequence: TGCGCCAGCAGCTTGGCCGGGACAGGTCAGCCCCAGCATTTT. Full variable domain (remainder filled in from reference TRBV5-1 and TRBJ1-5): KAGVTQTPRYLIKTRGQQVTLSCSPISGHRSVSWYQQTPGQGLQFLFEYFSETQRNKGNFPGRFSGRQFSNSRSEMNVSTLELGDSALYLCASSLAGTGQPQHFGDGTRLSIL.

V is TRBV5-1 and J is TRBJ1-2; D not resolved. Germline V lookup: CDR1 SGHRS, CDR2 YFSETQ. Trimming took 0 bases from V and 3 from J, leaving 9 bases between them. This CDR3 is built from 14 residues. The CDR3 loop reads CASSLETEDYGYTF. Written as DNA, the CDR3 is TGCGCCAGCAGCTTGGAGACGGAGGACTATGGCTACACCTTC.

The genes are TRBV7-8 and TRBJ2-7; D might be TRBD1 or TRBD2, each matching 5 bases. The CDR3 consists of 15 residues. V lost 1 base and J 0 bases, leaving 10 bases between the germline ends. The germline CDR1 and CDR2 sequences are SGHVS and FQNEAQ. CDR3 sequence: CASSLGPGRSYEQYF. The DNA for the CDR3 is TGTGCCAGCAGCTTAGGCCCGGGGCGCTCCTACGAGCAGTACTTC.

This chain uses TRBV11-2 with TRBJ1-1; D is possibly TRBD1 (5 bases). The germline V gene encodes CDR1 SGHAT and CDR2 FQNNGV. Trimming removed 0 bases at V and 11 bases at J, with 10 bases between. The CDR3 sequence is 12 residues long. The CDR3 sequence: CASSLDWGWAFF. For the CDR3, the DNA is TGTGCCAGCAGCTTAGATTGGGGCTGGGCTTTCTTT.

V gene TRBV3-1 (or the pseudogene TRBV3-2) combines with J gene TRBJ2-1; 10 nucleotides match TRBD2. The CDR3 loop spans 16 amino acids. CDR1 is LGHDT and CDR2 is YNNKEL in the germline V gene (reference sequence). V dropped 4 bases and J dropped 10; count of bases not matched to a gene: 13. For the CDR3, the DNA is TGTGCCAGCAGCCCGTTAGGGGCTAGCGGGGGACGGGAGCAGTTCTTC. Its translation is CASSPLGASGGREQFF.

This chain joins TRBV27 and TRBJ1-1; unclear D gene. CDR1 is MNHEY, CDR2 SMNVEV, per germline (reference sequence). The CDR3 extends over 15 amino acids. Trimming stripped 3 bases from V and 0 bases from J, with 11 bases between. The CDR3 sequence: CASSFGAGLNTEAFF. In nucleotides, the CDR3 is TGTGCCAGCAGTTTTGGCGCGGGGTTGAACACTGAAGCTTTCTTT.

The rearrangement links TRBV12-3 or TRBV12-4 to TRBJ1-2, with 10 bases aligning to TRBD1. The CDR3 runs to 13 residues. The V segment lost 6 bases and the J segment 10 bases; nucleotides outside the gene matches: 8. As DNA, the CDR3 is TGTGCCAGCAGCCCCTGGGACAGGGGAGACTACACCTTC. Translated, it gives CASSPWDRGDYTF.

Concerning this clone: Other DNA sequences in this specimen translate into the identical CDR3. This chain joins TRBV5-5 and TRBJ1-1; D not certain. The CDR3 is 13 residues long. Trimming removed 0 bases at V and 0 bases at J, with 3 bases between. In germline, CDR1 is SGHKS, CDR2 YYEKEE (reference sequence). CDR3 loop: CASSLGVNTEAFF. The CDR3 DNA reads TGTGCCAGCAGCTTGGGCGTGAACACTGAAGCTTTCTTT.

This clone was seen just once. The chain is built from TRBV10-3 and TRBJ2-5, with 7 bases lining up with TRBD1. V was clipped by 10 bases and J by 0 bases; unmatched bases: 8. Germline V gives CDR1 ENHRY, CDR2 SYGVKD. The CDR3 extends over 14 amino acids. As DNA, the CDR3 is TGTGCCACAAGGGACAGCCTCAACCAAGAGACCCAGTACTTC. Translation: CATRDSLNQETQYF.

The chain combines TRBV10-1 with TRBJ1-3; no firm D call. Germline V gene sequence: CDR1 WNHNN, CDR2 SYGVQD (reference sequence). The CDR3 is 13 residues long. Trimming took 2 bases from V and 0 from J, leaving 2 bases between them. In DNA, the CDR3 is TGCGCCAGCAGTGAGAGCTCTGGAAACACCATATATTTT. Protein sequence: CASSESSGNTIYF.

The genes are TRBV24-1 and TRBJ2-1; 11 bases are shared with TRBD1. J gave up 4 bases and V 3 bases, and 4 bases lay outside the gene matches. This CDR3 has 16 amino acids. Germline lookup yields CDR1 KGHDR and CDR2 SFDVKD. The CDR3 loop is CATSDPGTGGYNEQFF. Written as DNA, the CDR3 is TGTGCCACCAGTGATCCCGGGACAGGGGGGTACAATGAGCAGTTCTTC.

V and J are TRBV27 and TRBJ1-1, with a weak D call TRBD1 (5 bases). The germline V gene encodes CDR1 MNHEY and CDR2 SMNVEV (reference sequence). The V gene lost 2 bases and the J gene lost 1 base, with 11 bases spanning the gap. The CDR3 contains 15 residues. The CDR3 spells CASSLRGGGNTEAFF. CDR3 DNA: TGTGCCAGCAGTTTAAGGGGTGGGGGGAACACTGAAGCTTTCTTT.

The rearrangement uses TRBV2 and TRBJ2-2; 8 bases agree with TRBD1. Trimming at V came to 7 bases and at J to 3 bases, leaving 10 bases not matched to a gene. The germline gives CDR1 SNHLY, CDR2 FYNNEI. The CDR3 has 16 residues. CDR3 coding DNA: TGTGCCAGCACGACAATGCCGGGACAGGACACCGGGGAGCTGTTTTTT. Protein: CASTTMPGQDTGELFF.

This clone occurred once. The chain uses TRBV30 and TRBJ1-2; D remains ambiguous. V lost 2 bases and J lost 5, with 12 bases in between. Germline CDR1 and CDR2: GTSNPN and SVGIG (reference sequence). This CDR3 spans 13 amino acids. The CDR3 sequence is CAWSPGWSYGYTF. CDR3 sequence (DNA): TGTGCCTGGAGTCCTGGTTGGAGTTATGGCTACACCTTC. Supplemented by reference TRBV30 and TRBJ1-2, the full variable domain reads SQTIHQWPATLVQPVGSPLSLECTVEGTSNPNLYWYRQAAGRGLQLLFYSVGIGQISSEVPQNLSASRPQDRQFILSSKKLLLSDSGFYLCAWSPGWSYGYTFGSGTRLTVV.